These T cell receptor beta chains were read from a single sample in a study of regulatory T cells in long-lasting Graves disease. TCRdb passed the multiplex PCR reads through MiXCR, listing each CDR3 protein once. The table lists about 540,000 distinct CDR3 sequences, roughly 13% of them singletons, with about 9.1% in the top ten. The data were also submitted as part of a second study, on T cells in Graves' hyperthyroidism and ophthalmopathy.

Sequencing used peripheral blood mononuclear cells (PBMCs), obtained at new diagnosis, from a patient treated with antithyroid drugs. Receptors originate from a man aged 25-40 years with Graves disease. Both conserved end residues are part of each CDR3. Fields, in order: J gene, D gene, clone size, V gene, CDR3 DNA, CDR3 protein. A D gene is named only where the DNA matches it firmly. Part of the rows lack a size; the others show once, few, many or a class for expanded clones.

TRBJ1-4	TRBD1	few	TRBV7-6	TGTGCCAGCAGCTTAATTGGACAGGGGTCAACTAATGAAAAACTGTTTTTT	CASSLIGQGSTNEKLFF
TRBJ2-7	NA	few	TRBV15	TGTGCCACCAATCCGGAACAGGGAATCGAGCAGTACTTC	CATNPEQGIEQYF
TRBJ1-1	NA	many	TRBV20-1	TGCAGTGCTAGCTTAGGGGTGAGCACTGAAGCTTTCTTT	CSASLGVSTEAFF
TRBJ2-7	TRBD2	many	TRBV5-1	TGCGCCAGCAGCTATCGACTAGCGGGAGCATCCTACGAGCAGTACTTC	CASSYRLAGASYEQYF
TRBJ2-1	TRBD2	few	TRBV5-1	TGCGCCAGCAGGCCTGCTAGCGGGACCCCCTACAATGAGCAGTTCTTC	CASRPASGTPYNEQFF
TRBJ2-1	TRBD2	many	TRBV7-9	TGTGCCAGCAGCTTAGGGAGGACTAGCGGGATTTCCTACAATGAGCAGTTCTTC	CASSLGRTSGISYNEQFF
TRBJ2-3	NA	NA	TRBV20-1	TGCAGTGCTAGGATAGCGGTCACAGATACGCAGTATTTT	CSARIAVTDTQYF
TRBJ1-1	NA	many	TRBV6-1	TGTGCCAGCACTGACATAAGTGGCACTGAAGCTTTCTTT	CASTDISGTEAFF
TRBJ2-3	NA	many	TRBV12-3/TRBV12-4	TGTGCCAGCAGTTTACGCCGGGACACCCTTACGCAGTATTTT	CASSLRRDTLTQYF
TRBJ2-4	TRBD2	many	TRBV11-2	TGTGCCAGCAGCATAACTAGCGGGAGAAGCAACATTCAGTACTTC	CASSITSGRSNIQYF
TRBJ2-1	TRBD2	NA	TRBV3-1	TGTGCCAGCAGCTCTCGGGGGACTAGCGATGAGCAGTTCTTC	CASSSRGTSDEQFF
TRBJ2-1	NA	many	TRBV7-2	TGTGCCAGCAGCCCCACTCCAGACTCCAATGACAATGAGCAGTTCTTC	CASSPTPDSNDNEQFF
TRBJ2-3	TRBD2	many	TRBV7-9	TGTGCCAGCAGCTCTTACGGACTAGCGGAGAGCACAGATACGCAGTATTTT	CASSSYGLAESTDTQYF
TRBJ2-3	TRBD1	many	TRBV6-2/TRBV6-3	TGTGCCAGCAGTCCGGGACAGACCACAGATACGCAGTATTTT	CASSPGQTTDTQYF
TRBJ2-7	NA	NA	TRBV18	TGTGCCAGCTCCGAAAGGGCTACCTACTCCTACGAGCAGTACTTC	CASSERATYSYEQYF
TRBJ1-5	NA	NA	TRBV30	TGTGCCTGGAATGCCCAGAGCAATCAGCCCCAGCATTTT	CAWNAQSNQPQHF
TRBJ1-1	TRBD1	many	TRBV18	TGTGCCACCGGGGGACAGGGAGACACTGAAGCTTTCTTT	CATGGQGDTEAFF
TRBJ2-3	TRBD2	many	TRBV20-1	TGCAGTGCTGTGGGACTAGCGGGAGACGGCACAGATACGCAGTATTTT	CSAVGLAGDGTDTQYF
TRBJ1-5	TRBD1	NA	TRBV30	TGTGCCTGGAGTGTAGGGACAGAGATTTTTAATCAGCCCCAGCATTTT	CAWSVGTEIFNQPQHF
TRBJ1-3	NA	NA	TRBV12-3/TRBV12-4	TGTGCCAGCAGGCCGACTGGGGCAAGGGGAAACACCATATATTTT	CASRPTGARGNTIYF
TRBJ2-1	NA	NA	TRBV19	TGTGCCAGTAGTATAGATCAACGAACGGTAACTGAGCAGTTCTTC	CASSIDQRTVTEQFF
TRBJ2-1	NA	many	TRBV11-2	TGTGCCAGCAGCTTCGGGCTAGTCGCGCTCTTC	CASSFGLVALF
TRBJ2-3	TRBD1	NA	TRBV19	TGTGCCAGTAGTATGGGGACAGCGTCAGATACGCAGTATTTT	CASSMGTASDTQYF
TRBJ2-5	NA	many	TRBV27	TGTGCCAGCAGCTTAAGCGGCAGGCAAGAGACCCAGTACTTC	CASSLSGRQETQYF
TRBJ1-2	TRBD1	NA	TRBV3-1	TGTGCCAGCAGCAACCGACAGGGAAACTATGGCTACACCTTC	CASSNRQGNYGYTF
TRBJ2-3	TRBD2	many	TRBV12-5	TGTGCTAGTGGTTCCCAGGCTAGCGGACGGGCTAGCACAGATACGCAGTATTTT	CASGSQASGRASTDTQYF
TRBJ2-3	NA	many	TRBV5-1	TGCGCCAGCAGCTTGTGGATAGATACGCAGTATTTT	CASSLWIDTQYF
TRBJ2-1	TRBD1	many	TRBV12-3/TRBV12-4	TGTGCCAGCAGTAAGCCGGGGACAGGGCAGTTCTTC	CASSKPGTGQFF
TRBJ2-3	NA	few	TRBV9	TGTGCCAGCAGTCGAGACCTTAGCACAGATACGCAGTATTTT	CASSRDLSTDTQYF
TRBJ2-5	TRBD2	many	TRBV2	TGTGCCAGCAGTGGGGAAGTAGCGGGAGCATGGGAGACCCAGTACTTC	CASSGEVAGAWETQYF
TRBJ1-1	NA	many	TRBV7-2	TGTGCCAGCAGCTCCCTAGTGAACACTGAAGCTTTCTTT	CASSSLVNTEAFF